The T cell receptor beta chain described here comes from a study of siplizumab effects on memory and regulatory T cells (dated by TCRdb to the late 2010s). Notes on the research overall: The study looked at the effect of siplizumab, an anti-CD2 antibody, on alloreactive T-cell subsets in allogeneic mixed lymphocyte reactions made from human PBMCs. The paper as a whole reports these results and caveats: Siplizumab significantly reduced the cumulative frequency of alloreactive sequences traceable to unstimulated CD4+ memory T cells. Unstimulated naive T cells appeared to be more diverse than memory T cells, and naive cells seemed to make a substantial contribution to the alloresponse. No functional confirmation was obtained for the suppressive function of proliferating Tregs from siplizumab cultures. Sequences below about 10^-5 frequency were poorly captured, so only a minor fraction of alloreactive clones could be mapped to unstimulated subsets. Among mappable alloreactive CD4+ clones, an average Treg-derived fraction of about 70% was observed with siplizumab, compared with 25% to 30% in control reactions. A naive or memory phenotype could not be assigned to roughly 75-96% of proliferating CD4+ or CD8+ clones.

With regard to this clone: No antigen is known for it. Base-call qualities are not available, and no considerably larger clone is one nucleotide away.

Sorted unstimulated T cells and proliferating T cells recovered from mixed lymphocyte reactions were subjected to TCRbeta CDR3 sequencing. Fresh whole blood from 9 to 11 HLA-typed healthy donors was used as the source from which PBMCs were isolated. To map where alloreactive clones came from, unstimulated CD4+ regulatory T cells were FACS-sorted. V lost 5 bases and J lost 7 bases; the stretch between them is 9 bases long. The CDR3 numbers 12 residues from cysteine through phenylalanine. Only CDR3 DNA remains: 36 bases, in frame from the first base. CDR1 and CDR2, per the germline V gene (reference sequence), are LNHDA and SQIVND. Libraries were made using the immunoSEQ multiplex PCR assay. Each sample had 85,000 to 100,000 TCR templates assayed by the deep sequencing platform. Genomic DNA extracted from sorted T cells was used for TCRbeta CDR3 sequencing. The paper's data handling went like this. Clonal analysis of TCRbeta CDR3 data was done in the R programming language. Alloreactive CD4+ and CD8+ clones were identified by comparing unstimulated samples to CFSE-low samples taken after the reaction. Alloreactive CD4+ clones were assigned to regulatory or non-regulatory origin by matching sequences to sorted unstimulated Treg and non-Treg repertoires. In TCRdb, the immuneACCESS table is reduced to in-frame sequences with V and J assigned. These tables do not hold every clone; where another copy was compared, an unresolved V gene accounts for under half, and the others remain unexplained. The V and J calls and the clone size are those of that table, but D and trimming were determined from the DNA. This sample holds 85,000 to 130,000 clones; 85% to 95% were observed only once. The top ten hold approximately 0.67% of the sample.

The TCR originated in a human donor in good health. Sequencing input: Tregs sorted from blood. The V gene is TRBV19 and the J gene is TRBJ2-1; there is no confident call for the D gene. The base sequence is TGTGCCAGTAGTTTCACGCGGAATGAGCAGTTCTTC. This yields the protein CASSFTRNEQFF.